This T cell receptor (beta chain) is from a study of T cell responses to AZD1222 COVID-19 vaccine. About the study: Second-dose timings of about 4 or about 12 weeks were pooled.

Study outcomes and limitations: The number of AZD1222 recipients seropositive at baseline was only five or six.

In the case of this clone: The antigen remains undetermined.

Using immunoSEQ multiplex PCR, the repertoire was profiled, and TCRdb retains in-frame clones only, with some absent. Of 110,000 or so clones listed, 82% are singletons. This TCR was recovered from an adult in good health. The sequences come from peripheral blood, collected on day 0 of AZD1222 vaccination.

The CDR3 loop is CASSLDKGYGYTF. CDR3 nucleotides: TGTGCCAGCAGCTTAGATAAGGGCTATGGCTACACCTTC. The chain joins TRBV7-8 to TRBJ1-2; D is ambiguous. Germline assignment: CDR1 SGHVS and CDR2 FQNEAQ. V was shortened by 1 base and J by 4 bases, with 7 bases between the two germline ends. The length of the CDR3 is 13 residues.